The entry that follows covers one T cell receptor (beta chain) sequence. Its cognate antigen has yet to be identified. Per-base qualities were not stored, and no clone one base away is much larger. The library was produced with 5' RACE. The sample was run on an Illumina HiSeq 2500. The second PCR ran for roughly 6 to 11 cycles and used a J-beta primer mix along with a sample-barcoded 5' primer. A unique molecular identifier was introduced onto each TCR beta cDNA molecule by a template-switch 5' adaptor carrying 12 random nucleotides. Each sample yielded at least 3 million CDR3-containing paired-end reads. First-strand cDNA synthesis was performed from all RNA using the Mint cDNA synthesis kit, with priming by a TRBC-specific oligonucleotide. Following uracil-DNA glycosylase treatment, a first 18-cycle PCR with universal primers M1SS and BC2_uni_R was performed on all cDNA. The authors' analysis ran thus. For normalization, 1 million high-quality reads, each with a distinct molecular identifier, were randomly selected from each sample. Instead of being binned into consensus sequences, reads with shared molecular identifiers were discarded. CDR3 identification, clonotype clustering and error correction used MiTCR with a Q25 quality threshold and the strictest error-elimination algorithm. A nonparametric unseen species model using Euler transformation provided a lower-bound estimate of total TCR beta diversity. TCRdb reprocessing: public reads trimmed at Q25 with fastp, clones called with MiXCR, in-frame beta chains kept. Rows matching on CDR3 protein sequence are summarized as one entry with the most common DNA and genes. In this record, the V and J calls reflect TCRdb's handling and not the investigators' own analysis. Counted in this sample were roughly 1.4 million distinct CDR3 sequences; roughly 59% of them appeared once. Over 6.5% of the sample is in the top ten clones.

The roughly 39 donors, aged about 6 to 95 years, were systemically healthy Caucasian individuals from Russia. Each donor gave ten milliliters of peripheral blood, collected into EDTA-treated Vacutainer tubes. PBMCs were isolated by Ficoll-Paque density-gradient centrifugation, with at least 6.5 million obtained per sample. Total RNA, at least 6 micrograms per sample, was extracted from PBMCs with Trizol reagent. The percentages of naive CD45RAhigh/CD27high T cells were determined by flow cytometry on a PBMC aliquot from every donor. These data are taken from a study of blood T cells in healthy people across ages (dated by TCRdb to about 2015). In terms of the full investigation: In model experiments, roughly one uniquely barcoded TCR beta cDNA molecule per two T cells was captured by template switching. Using the same blood draw, the study looked at two additional independent replicas of 1 million unique cDNA reads for two donors, one aged 18 to 30 and the other aged 80 or older. To track age-related changes in TCR beta repertoire diversity, the study relied on deep sequencing normalized with unique cDNA molecular identifiers. The donors were split into four age groups: young (average approximately 16 years), middle-aged (roughly 39), aged (more than 60) and long-lived (approximately 80). To avoid experimental bias, donors of different ages were distributed randomly across sequencing lanes.

Overall results and qualifications from the work: Because the CMV infection status of the donors was unknown, age-related changes in expanded clonotypes may potentially have been confounded. Compared with the aged group, more naive CD4+ T cells, fewer expanded clones and increased TCR diversity were shown by the long-lived group, suggesting age selection. Since profiling was done on bulk unsorted PBMCs, naive and antigen-experienced compartments could not be conclusively compared. The percentage of naive T cells measured by flow cytometry correlated strongly with observed TCR beta diversity. Estimates of total diversity based on one million sequenced T cells were considered lower bounds and underestimates. Observed TCR beta diversity per million T cells fell roughly linearly with age, and a significant reduction was already apparent by age around 40.

Spanning cysteine to phenylalanine, the CDR3 consists of 18 amino acids. Solely the CDR3 DNA is kept, with 54 bases framed from the first base. V and J lose 2 bases and 0 bases, and a span of 18 bases separates them. Sequences SEHNR (CDR1) and FQNEAQ (CDR2) are obtained from the germline V gene (reference sequence). The TCR originated in a man younger than 35 in good health. Sequencing was carried out using blood. This chain is built from TRBV7-9 and TRBJ2-3; there is no confident call for the D gene. Here is the DNA: TGTGCCAGCAGCTTATCCCCCAGGCTTGCAACTAGCACAGATACGCAGTATTTT. It translates as CASSLSPRLATSTDTQYF.